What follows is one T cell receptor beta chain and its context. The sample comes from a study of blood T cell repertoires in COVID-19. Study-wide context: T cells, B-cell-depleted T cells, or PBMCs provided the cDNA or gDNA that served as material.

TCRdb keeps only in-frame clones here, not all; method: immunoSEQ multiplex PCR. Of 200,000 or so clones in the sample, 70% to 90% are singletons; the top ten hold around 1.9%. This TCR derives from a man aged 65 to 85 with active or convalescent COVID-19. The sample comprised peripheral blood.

The CDR3 reads CASSQELRGGGEQFF. CDR3 DNA: TGCGCCAGCAGCCAAGAGTTGCGGGGGGGCGGGGAGCAGTTCTTC. This sequence joins TRBV4-3 and TRBJ2-1; 9 bases agree with TRBD2. The CDR3 is made up of 15 amino acids. Germline CDR1 is LGHNA and CDR2 is YSLEER. The junction had 7 bases not matched to a gene; V was cut back by 0 bases and J by 10 bases.